Below are 29 T cell receptor beta chains sequenced from a single sample in a study of response to subunit inactivated influenza vaccine. Via MiXCR, TCRdb re-called the RT-PCR reads, giving one row per CDR3 protein. This table has around 760,000 distinct CDR3 sequences, roughly 14% appearing once. The sequences come from PBMCs from blood, collected about 14 days before vaccination. Source of these receptors: a man aged 45 to 65 who received an inactivated influenza vaccine.

The table lists this clonotype with many counts. V gene TRBV28 combines with J gene TRBJ1-5; D remains unclear. CDR3 length: 16 residues. Germline CDR1 reads MDHEN; CDR2 reads SYDVKM. Trimming removed 2 bases from V and 3 bases from J, with 14 bases in between. The CDR3 DNA reads TGTGCCAGCAGTTTAGTGGGGTTTAGGGCCAATCAGCCCCAGCATTTT. Its protein product is CASSLVGFRANQPQHF.

This clonotype came up a few times. The V and J genes are TRBV3-1 and TRBJ2-3; D might be TRBD1 or TRBD2, each matching 6 bases. The germline CDR1 and CDR2 sequences are LGHDT and YNNKEL (reference sequence). Trimming took off 4 bases at V and 11 bases at J, with 19 bases between the two ends. CDR3 length: 14 amino acids. CDR3 region: CASSPHGGTSLQYF. The CDR3, as DNA: TGTGCCAGCAGCCCCCATGGCGGGACAAGCTTGCAGTATTTT.

On this clonotype itself: A clone one base away is much larger, so this may be a read error. The chain employs TRBV6-1 and TRBJ2-1; 12 bases fit TRBD2. Germline CDR1 MNHNS, CDR2 SASEGT. Trimming took 10 bases from V and 4 from J; bases not matched to a gene: 2. This CDR3 comprises 13 residues. CDR3 region: CATSGRGYNEQFF. CDR3 nucleotides: TGTGCCACTAGCGGGAGGGGTTACAATGAGCAGTTCTTC.

The V gene is TRBV20-1, the J gene TRBJ2-7, with 16 bases matching TRBD2. This CDR3 region has 15 residues. Trimming at V came to 5 bases and at J to 5 bases, leaving 6 bases not matched to a gene. Germline V CDR1 and CDR2: DFQATT, SNEGSKA (reference sequence). This CDR3 is CSAGTSGRASNEQYF. CDR3 DNA sequence: TGCAGTGCTGGGACTAGCGGGAGGGCCAGTAACGAGCAGTACTTC.

This clonotype has a handful of counts. The chain is built from TRBV3-1 and TRBJ1-5; possible D gene TRBD1, 5 bases. Deletions cut 0 bases from V and 7 bases from J, with 10 bases between. Germline values: CDR1 LGHDT, CDR2 YNNKEL (reference sequence). This CDR3 is 14 amino acids long. The CDR3 spells CASSQEWGSQPQHF. CDR3 nucleotides: TGTGCCAGCAGCCAAGAATGGGGGAGCCAGCCCCAGCATTTT.

V is TRBV28 and J is TRBJ1-1, with 7 bases identical to TRBD1. With 7 bases clipped from V and 8 bases from J, the junction kept 16 bases outside the gene matches. This CDR3 is 15 amino acids long. Germline CDR1 reads MDHEN; CDR2 reads SYDVKM. CDR3 protein: CASIKNRGNSPEAFF. CDR3 nucleotide sequence: TGTGCCAGCATCAAAAACAGGGGAAATTCGCCCGAAGCTTTCTTT. Using reference TRBV28 and TRBJ1-1 for the parts outside the CDR3, the full variable domain is DVKVTQSSRYLVKRTGEKVFLECVQDMDHENMFWYRQDPGLGLRLIYFSYDVKMKEKGDIPEGYSVSREKKERFSLILESASTNQTSMYLCASIKNRGNSPEAFFGQGTRLTVV.

This chain connects TRBV4-2 to TRBJ2-7, with D perhaps matching TRBD1 (5 bases). V lost 0 bases, J lost 1 base, and 10 bases lay in between. The CDR3 totals 15 residues. Germline CDR1 LGHNA, CDR2 YNFKEQ. CDR3 coding DNA: TGTGCCAGCAGCCAAGATCAGGCAGGGTCCTACGAGCAGTACTTC. It encodes CASSQDQAGSYEQYF.

This clonotype was seen more than once but under ten times. The chain links TRBV29-1 to TRBJ1-1, with TRBD1 matching over 10 bases. V gave up 6 bases and J gave up 3 bases; unmatched junction bases: 7. Germline V CDR1 and CDR2: SQVTM, ANQGSEA. CDR3 length equals 14 residues. The CDR3 is CSVGQGVHDTEAFF. DNA for the CDR3: TGCAGCGTCGGACAGGGGGTTCATGACACTGAAGCTTTCTTT. Drawing the rest from reference TRBV29-1 and TRBJ1-1, the complete variable domain is SAVISQKPSRDICQRGTSLTIQCQVDSQVTMMFWYRQQPGQSLTLIATANQGSEATYESGFVIDKFPISRPNLTFSTLTVSNMSPEDSSIYLCSVGQGVHDTEAFFGQGTRLTVV.

The genes are TRBV18 and TRBJ2-7; a possible D gene is TRBD2 (5 bases). The CDR3 consists of 17 residues. Trimming shortened V by 8 bases and J by 0 bases, and 23 bases separated the two germline ends. Per the germline V gene, CDR1 is KGHSH and CDR2 is LQKENI. The DNA of the CDR3 is TGTGCCAGCGGTTCGGGGTTGGCAGCAGGTCGCTCCTACGAGCAGTACTTC. It encodes CASGSGLAAGRSYEQYF.

This clonotype was counted between two and nine times. The rearrangement joins TRBV4-3 to TRBJ2-7; 12 positions agree with TRBD2. CDR1 LGHNA and CDR2 YSLEER come from the germline V gene. V gave up 5 bases and J gave up 6 bases; unmatched junction bases: 8. There are 15 residues in the CDR3. CDR3 nucleotide sequence: TGCGCCAGCAGCATTCGACTAGCGGGGGCCGGCGAGCAGTACTTC. Translated, it gives CASSIRLAGAGEQYF.

The chain links TRBV7-9 to TRBJ1-4; D gene unclear. Germline CDR1 SEHNR, CDR2 FQNEAQ (reference sequence). This CDR3 has 14 residues. The ends were cut back, 3 bases at V and 8 bases at J, with 13 bases in the middle. This CDR3 is CASSFPLDSEKLFF. CDR3 sequence (DNA): TGTGCCAGCAGCTTCCCCCTCGATTCGGAAAAACTGTTTTTT.

This clonotype was seen ten or more times. V is TRBV25-1 and J is TRBJ1-2; no clear D gene. The CDR3 is 11 amino acids. The germline V gene has CDR1 MGHDK and CDR2 SYGVNS. The V and J ends lost 2 bases and 4 bases respectively, with 2 bases between them. The CDR3, as DNA: TGTGCCAGCAGTGAAAGCTATGGCTACACCTTC. Translating it yields CASSESYGYTF.

This clonotype showed up just a few times. The chain links TRBV5-1 to TRBJ2-2; 7 bases map to TRBD1. The junction had 3 bases not matched to a gene; V was cut back by 3 bases and J by 4 bases. The germline V gene encodes CDR1 SGHRS and CDR2 YFSETQ. The CDR3 runs to 14 residues. This CDR3 is CASSWDSLTGELFF. As DNA, the CDR3 is TGCGCCAGCAGCTGGGACAGTCTCACCGGGGAGCTGTTTTTT.

This chain connects TRBV7-2 to TRBJ2-3; the D gene could be TRBD1 or TRBD2 (5 bases each). The CDR3 has 16 amino acids. CDR1 is SGHTA and CDR2 is FQGNSA in the germline V gene. Trimming removed 3 bases at V and 0 bases at J, with 13 bases between. CDR3 coding DNA: TGTGCCAGCAGCTTGGGTCCGGGGACCAGCACAGATACGCAGTATTTT. As protein: CASSLGPGTSTDTQYF.

J is TRBJ2-7 and V is TRBV6-1; TRBD2 agrees at 10 bases. Unmatched junction bases numbered 8, after V lost 8 bases and J lost 4 bases. The germline CDR1 and CDR2 sequences are MNHNS and SASEGT. This CDR3 is 14 amino acids long. The CDR3 DNA sequence: TGTGCCAGCGGAGCTAGCGGGAGTTATTACGAGCAGTACTTC. Amino acid sequence: CASGASGSYYEQYF.

This clonotype was picked up many times. The V gene is TRBV4-3, the J gene TRBJ2-1, with D perhaps TRBD1 (6 bases). Germline lookup yields CDR1 LGHNA and CDR2 YSLEER. V lost 3 bases and J lost 4, with 13 bases in between. The CDR3 runs to 15 residues. CDR3 coding DNA: TGCGCCAGCAGCCAGGGTCGAGGACAGTACAATGAGCAGTTCTTC. The encoded protein is CASSQGRGQYNEQFF.

This clonotype was picked up a small number of times. V and J are TRBV6-1 and TRBJ2-7; 9 bases agree with TRBD1. This CDR3 has 14 residues. Germline values: CDR1 MNHNS, CDR2 SASEGT. V gave up 7 bases and J gave up 7 bases; unmatched junction bases: 11. CDR3 amino acids: CASTQSGQGWEQYF. The CDR3 DNA reads TGTGCCAGCACCCAGAGCGGACAGGGGTGGGAGCAGTACTTC.

There are many counts of this clonotype. The CDR3 reads CASSVAAYTGELFF. DNA for the CDR3: TGTGCCAGCAGCGTAGCTGCCTACACCGGGGAGCTGTTTTTT. V gene TRBV9 combines with J gene TRBJ2-2; D is unclear. CDR3 length equals 14 residues. Trimming removed 0 bases from V and 3 bases from J, with 6 bases in between. CDR1 and CDR2 from the germline V gene are SGDLS and YYNGEE.

The chain is built from TRBV4-2 and TRBJ1-2; D gene unclear. Germline V gene sequence: CDR1 LGHNA, CDR2 YNFKEQ. The ends were cut back, 1 base at V and 3 bases at J, with 9 bases in the middle. The CDR3 totals 14 residues. DNA for the CDR3: TGTGCCAGCAGCCAAGCCGAGACGGACTATGGCTACACCTTC. It translates to CASSQAETDYGYTF.

This clonotype was detected only a few times. This sequence joins TRBV7-2 and TRBJ1-2, with 8 bases that match TRBD1. This CDR3 comprises 14 residues. The germline V gene has CDR1 SGHTA and CDR2 FQGNSA. V was pared by 4 bases and J by 4 bases, with 5 bases of the junction left unmatched. The CDR3 here is CASSSTRGPYGYTF. CDR3 nucleotides: TGTGCCAGCAGCTCCACCAGGGGGCCCTATGGCTACACCTTC.

The chain combines TRBV12-3 or TRBV12-4 with TRBJ2-7; no reliable D call. V was cut by 3 bases and J by 6 bases, with 12 bases left in between. This CDR3 comprises 13 residues. The CDR3 nucleotides are TGTGCCAGCAGTTTTGTCCAGGCTCGCGAGCAGTACTTC. Translated: CASSFVQAREQYF.

This clonotype occurred many times. The chain employs TRBV4-2 and TRBJ2-1; no clear D gene. Trimming removed 0 bases at V and 3 bases at J, with 3 bases between. The V gene's germline CDR1 is LGHNA and CDR2 YNFKEQ. The CDR3 runs to 13 residues. CDR3: CASSQEVYNEQFF. The DNA for the CDR3 is TGTGCCAGCAGCCAAGAAGTCTACAATGAGCAGTTCTTC.

This clonotype was seen only a few times. J is TRBJ1-5 and V is TRBV4-1; D is perhaps TRBD1 (6 bases). The CDR3 is 15 residues long. The V end was cut by 1 base, the J end by 5 bases, with 12 bases between. Germline values: CDR1 MGHRA, CDR2 YSYEKL. DNA of the CDR3: TGCGCCAGCAGCCAAGGCAGGGGAATGTATCAGCCCCAGCATTTT. As protein: CASSQGRGMYQPQHF.

The rearrangement uses TRBV6-1 and TRBJ2-2; D uncertain. CDR1 and CDR2 from the germline V gene are MNHNS and SASEGT. The ends were cut back, 6 bases at V and 4 bases at J, with 9 bases in the middle. The CDR3 sequence is 13 residues long. The CDR3, as DNA: TGTGCCAGCAGCCCCACCGTCACCGGGGAGCTGTTTTTT. Its protein is CASSPTVTGELFF.

The rearrangement joins TRBV4-1 to TRBJ1-1; D remains ambiguous. From germline, CDR1 is MGHRA and CDR2 YSYEKL. Trimming removed 0 bases from V and 6 bases from J, with 5 bases in between. The CDR3 consists of 12 residues. CDR3 bases: TGCGCCAGCAGCCAAGAACGATCTGAAGCTTTCTTT. Translation: CASSQERSEAFF.

The DNA for the CDR3 is TGTGCCAGCTCACCCCTACTGGAGAACGAGCAGTACTTC. Translated, it gives CASSPLLENEQYF. The V call is TRBV18, the J call TRBJ2-7; D remains unclear. Germline assignment: CDR1 KGHSH and CDR2 LQKENI. This CDR3 spans 13 amino acids. Deletions cut 3 bases from V and 5 bases from J, with 11 bases between.

This chain connects TRBV10-1 to TRBJ2-5; D not certain. Germline lookup yields CDR1 WNHNN and CDR2 SYGVQD (reference sequence). The CDR3 loop spans 16 amino acids. V was shortened by 0 bases and J by 4 bases, with 15 bases between the two germline ends. The CDR3 here is CASSESTMWGSETQYF. The CDR3 DNA reads TGCGCCAGCAGTGAGTCGACGATGTGGGGTTCAGAGACCCAGTACTTC.

The V gene is TRBV7-2, the J gene TRBJ2-4; 8 bases fit TRBD2. The CDR3 length is 14 residues. V lost 8 bases, J lost 1 base, and 4 bases stayed unmatched. Germline V gene data show CDR1 as SGHTA and CDR2 as FQGNSA. The CDR3 sequence is CASRGGGAKNIQYF. In DNA, the CDR3 is TGTGCCAGCCGGGGGGGTGGGGCCAAAAACATTCAGTACTTC.

The V gene is TRBV6-5, the J gene TRBJ2-5, with unresolved D. This CDR3 is built from 15 residues. The V gene's germline CDR1 is MNHEY and CDR2 SVGAGI. V lost 2 bases to trimming and J lost 2 bases, with 12 bases between them. DNA of the CDR3: TGTGCCAGCAGTTACCCAGACACCCCTCAAGAGACCCAGTACTTC. It yields the protein CASSYPDTPQETQYF.